This entry lists 28 T cell receptor beta chains sequenced from one sample in a study of T cells in tuberculosis. Method: immunoSEQ multiplex PCR; TCRdb's copy keeps in-frame clones and lacks some. The data contain around 41,000 clones, roughly 94% of them singletons. The sample consisted of PBMCs. The source is a donor between 10 and 35 years old with latent tuberculosis or without tuberculosis infection. Some clones in this sample may be carry-over from other donors' samples.

The chain links TRBV2 to TRBJ2-1, with 10 positions matching TRBD2. In germline, CDR1 is SNHLY, CDR2 FYNNEI. The ends lost 7 bases at V and 0 bases at J; junction bases unmatched: 18. The CDR3 is 20 residues long. CDR3 sequence reads: CASKRTYGTSVFYSYNEQFF. CDR3 DNA sequence: TGTGCCAGCAAGAGAACCTACGGGACTAGCGTCTTTTACTCCTACAATGAGCAGTTCTTC.

The CDR3 region is CASSLYIRDTQYF. CDR3 DNA sequence: TGTGCCAGCAGCTTATATATCAGGGATACGCAGTATTTT. This chain joins TRBV7-9 and TRBJ2-3, with D unclear. Germline CDR1 and CDR2: SEHNR and FQNEAQ (reference sequence). Trimming took 2 bases from V and 6 from J, leaving 9 bases between them. This CDR3 spans 13 amino acids. The full variable domain, rest sourced from reference TRBV7-9 and TRBJ2-3, is DTGVSQNPRHKITKRGQNVTFRCDPISEHNRLYWYRQTLGQGPEFLTYFQNEAQLEKSRLLSDRFSAERPKGSFSTLEIQRTEQGDSAMYLCASSLYIRDTQYFGPGTRLTVL.

This chain links TRBV19 with TRBJ2-7; D not resolved. Germline V gene sequence: CDR1 LNHDA, CDR2 SQIVND (reference sequence). V was cut by 3 bases and J by 1 base, with 7 bases left in between. CDR3 length: 13 amino acids. Here the CDR3 DNA reads TGTGCCAGTAGTATCGGTGGTTCCTACGAGCAGTACTTC. It codes for CASSIGGSYEQYF. The variable domain in full, completed from reference TRBV19 and TRBJ2-7, reads DGGITQSPKYLFRKEGQNVTLSCEQNLNHDAMYWYRQDPGQGLRLIYYSQIVNDFQKGDIAEGYSVSREKKESFPLTVTSAQKNPTAFYLCASSIGGSYEQYFGPGTRLTVT.

V gene TRBV4-3 combines with J gene TRBJ2-7; 12 nucleotides align to TRBD1. This CDR3 spans 17 amino acids. Germline CDR1 is LGHNA and CDR2 is YSLEER. After removal of 0 bases from V and 6 bases from J, the junction contained 9 bases not matched to a gene. CDR3 sequence reads: CASSQDRSGTGGTEQYF. The CDR3 DNA sequence: TGCGCCAGCAGCCAAGATCGAAGCGGGACAGGGGGCACCGAGCAGTACTTC.

V is TRBV25-1 and J is TRBJ2-7; 11 bases align to TRBD2. Germline CDR1 is MGHDK and CDR2 is SYGVNS. The CDR3 is 14 residues long. V shed 7 bases, J shed 7 bases, and the junction held 9 bases outside the gene matches. CDR3 residues: CASTLAGGPGEQYF. The CDR3 DNA sequence: TGTGCCAGCACTTTAGCGGGAGGGCCGGGTGAGCAGTACTTC.

This clone was observed a single time. The chain couples TRBV4-3 to TRBJ1-1; 9 nucleotides match TRBD1. CDR3 length equals 15 residues. Losses at the gene ends were 3 bases for V and 1 base for J; bases not matched to a gene: 3. In germline, CDR1 is LGHNA, CDR2 YSLEER. CDR3 loop: CASSQDRGTNTEAFF. In DNA form, the CDR3 reads TGCGCCAGCAGCCAGGACAGGGGCACGAACACTGAAGCTTTCTTT.

This rearrangement joins TRBV27 to TRBJ1-2; 8 nucleotides match TRBD1. The CDR3 contains 16 residues. V gave up 0 bases and J gave up 4 bases; unmatched junction bases: 7. Per the germline V gene, CDR1 is MNHEY and CDR2 is SMNVEV (reference sequence). CDR3 residues: CASSLSGDRKSYGYTF. DNA of the CDR3: TGTGCCAGCAGTTTATCGGGGGACAGGAAATCCTATGGCTACACCTTC.

The V call is TRBV20-1, the J call TRBJ2-1, with a possible D match to TRBD2 (5 bases). This CDR3 has 11 amino acids. Germline CDR1 is DFQATT and CDR2 is SNEGSKA (reference sequence). Trimming took 0 bases from V and 10 from J, leaving 7 bases between them. The CDR3, as DNA: TGCAGTGCTAGAGAGGAGCGGGAGCAGTTCTTC. Translating it yields CSAREEREQFF.

V is TRBV7-6 and J is TRBJ1-1, with 10 bases identical to TRBD1. The CDR3 is made up of 15 amino acids. V was pared by 3 bases and J by 7 bases, with 8 bases of the junction left unmatched. CDR1 and CDR2 (germline): SGHVS, FNYEAQ. Here the CDR3 DNA reads TGTGCCAGCAGCTTCAGGTCGGGGACAGGGGATGAAGCTTTCTTT. It translates to CASSFRSGTGDEAFF.

J is TRBJ2-7 and V is TRBV28, with D possibly being TRBD2 (5 bases). CDR3 length equals 12 residues. V lost 7 bases and J lost 2, with 9 bases in between. Germline assignment: CDR1 MDHEN and CDR2 SYDVKM. CDR3 loop: CASTWGAYEQYF. The CDR3, as DNA: TGTGCCAGCACTTGGGGAGCCTACGAGCAGTACTTC.

The chain uses TRBV27 and TRBJ2-7; D is unclear. In germline, CDR1 is MNHEY, CDR2 SMNVEV (reference sequence). The CDR3 is made up of 12 amino acids. The V end was cut by 2 bases, the J end by 4 bases, with 6 bases between. The CDR3 sequence: CASSLRGYEQYF. CDR3 in DNA: TGTGCCAGCAGTTTACGAGGATACGAGCAGTACTTC.

This clone was detected only a few times. The V gene is TRBV28, the J gene TRBJ2-7; 7 positions match TRBD1. V lost 8 bases to trimming and J lost 4 bases; unmatched junction nucleotides: 11. CDR1 is MDHEN and CDR2 is SYDVKM in the germline V gene. The CDR3 extends over 14 amino acids. In DNA, the CDR3 is TGTGCCAGCGGAAATAACAGGGGTAGGTACGAGCAGTACTTC. Residues: CASGNNRGRYEQYF.

The CDR3 spells CASSLLAGGGETQYF. CDR3 coding DNA: TGTGCCAGCAGCCTCCTAGCGGGAGGGGGAGAGACCCAGTACTTC. This chain joins TRBV14 and TRBJ2-5; 12 nucleotides line up with TRBD2. Germline CDR1 reads SGHDN; CDR2 reads FVKESK. With V trimmed by 4 bases and J by 4 bases, 4 bases remained unmatched. This CDR3 contains 15 residues.

The chain combines TRBV4-2 with TRBJ2-5; 8 nucleotides align to TRBD1. In germline, CDR1 is LGHNA, CDR2 YNFKEQ. The V segment lost 8 bases and the J segment 5 bases; nucleotides outside the gene matches: 10. CDR3 size: 14 residues. Here the CDR3 DNA reads TGTGCCAGCGCACGGGACAGGAGGTCGGAGACCCAGTACTTC. Its translation: CASARDRRSETQYF.

J is TRBJ2-7 and V is TRBV4-1, with 9 bases identical to TRBD2. Germline V gene lookup returns CDR1 MGHRA and CDR2 YSYEKL. This CDR3 is 16 amino acids long. The V gene end was trimmed by 4 bases and the J gene end by 3 bases; junction bases not matched to a gene: 10. The CDR3 is CASSLTPLAGLYEQYF. CDR3 nucleotides: TGCGCCAGCAGCCTAACACCCCTAGCGGGACTCTACGAGCAGTACTTC.

The V and J genes are TRBV27 and TRBJ1-1, with 8 bases aligning to TRBD1. The CDR3 is made up of 14 amino acids. Germline values: CDR1 MNHEY, CDR2 SMNVEV (reference sequence). Trimming took 5 bases from V and 11 from J; bases not matched to a gene: 13. CDR3 coding DNA: TGTGCCAGCAGTGCCGGAACAGGGGGGGGATTTGCTTTCTTT. As protein: CASSAGTGGGFAFF.

This sequence joins TRBV5-1 and TRBJ2-7; 9 bases are shared with TRBD1. The germline gives CDR1 SGHRS, CDR2 YFSETQ. The CDR3 contains 15 residues. J gave up 2 bases and V 4 bases, and 7 bases lay outside the gene matches. CDR3 coding DNA: TGCGCCAGCAGCCCCTGGGACAGGGCCACCTACGAGCAGTACTTC. Translated, it gives CASSPWDRATYEQYF.

V is TRBV12-5 and J is TRBJ2-5, with D possibly TRBD1 on 6 matching bases. CDR1 LGHNT and CDR2 FRNRAP come from the germline V gene. V shed 2 bases and J shed 1 base, with 17 bases lying between them. The CDR3 runs to 17 residues. The CDR3 spells CASGLPRTDLFQETQYF. CDR3 bases: TGTGCTAGTGGTTTGCCCCGGACAGACCTATTCCAAGAGACCCAGTACTTC.

J is TRBJ2-7 and V is TRBV5-6; possibly TRBD1 for D (5 bases). V gave up 2 bases and J gave up 0 bases, with 18 bases separating them. Germline lookup yields CDR1 SGHDT and CDR2 YYEEEE. The CDR3 sequence is 17 residues long. The DNA of the CDR3 is TGTGCCAGCAGCTTCTCTTATGGGGCCATCTCCTCCTACGAGCAGTACTTC. Residues: CASSFSYGAISSYEQYF.

This rearrangement joins TRBV29-1 to TRBJ2-7, with TRBD2 matching over 12 bases. Looked up from germline, CDR1 is SQVTM and CDR2 is ANQGSEA. V dropped 1 base and J dropped 4; count of bases not matched to a gene: 8. This CDR3 region has 16 residues. For the CDR3, the DNA is TGCAGCGTTGAAGGTCTGACTAGCGGGAGCGTATACGAGCAGTACTTC. Translating it yields CSVEGLTSGSVYEQYF.

This chain links TRBV2 with TRBJ2-7; 9 nucleotides match TRBD2. V lost 3 bases and J lost 1; bases outside the gene matches: 4. Per the germline V gene, CDR1 is SNHLY and CDR2 is FYNNEI. This CDR3 comprises 15 residues. Written as DNA, the CDR3 is TGTGCCAGCAGTGATCTAGCGGGACCTTCCTACGAGCAGTACTTC. Protein: CASSDLAGPSYEQYF.

V gene TRBV4-1 combines with J gene TRBJ1-2; no reliable D call. Germline values: CDR1 MGHRA, CDR2 YSYEKL. The length of the CDR3 is 14 residues. The V end lost 3 bases, the J end lost 3 bases, and 11 bases lay between the germline ends. CDR3 coding DNA: TGCGCCAGCAGCCATCGGAGGTTTTACTATGGCTACACCTTC. Protein product: CASSHRRFYYGYTF.

V gene TRBV21-1 combines with J gene TRBJ1-1; the table's D call of TRBD1 was not tested on the DNA. TRBV21-1 is given as a pseudogene. This CDR3 contains 16 residues. The CDR3 here is CASSKGLDRRYTEAFF. CDR3 DNA: TGTGCCAGCAGCAAAGGTCTGGACAGGAGGTACACTGAAGCTTTCTTT.

The V gene is TRBV28, the J gene TRBJ2-5, with 9 bases matching TRBD2. This CDR3 spans 15 amino acids. J was trimmed by 0 bases and V by 5 bases; bases with no gene match: 4. Germline V gene sequence: CDR1 MDHEN, CDR2 SYDVKM. CDR3 residues: CASSMTSGNQETQYF. For the CDR3, the DNA is TGTGCCAGCAGTATGACTAGCGGAAACCAAGAGACCCAGTACTTC.

The V gene is TRBV5-1, the J gene TRBJ1-2, with 7 bases lining up with TRBD1. The CDR3 loop spans 14 amino acids. From germline, CDR1 is SGHRS and CDR2 YFSETQ. With 0 bases clipped from V and 9 bases from J, the junction kept 8 bases outside the gene matches. CDR3 in amino acids: CASSLADRDISYTF. CDR3 nucleotide sequence: TGCGCCAGCAGCTTGGCAGACAGGGATATTAGCTACACCTTC.

The rearrangement uses TRBV6-5 and TRBJ1-2, with 7 bases that match TRBD1. Germline trimming cut 0 bases from V and 4 bases from J; bases unmatched to any gene: 8. The length of the CDR3 is 16 residues. From germline, CDR1 is MNHEY and CDR2 SVGAGI. This CDR3 is CASSYSTQGRFYGYTF. CDR3 sequence (DNA): TGTGCCAGCAGTTACTCGACACAGGGGAGGTTCTATGGCTACACCTTC.

The chain uses TRBV5-1 and TRBJ1-4, with 9 bases that match TRBD1. V shed 2 bases and J 8 bases; nucleotides not matched to a gene: 7. There are 15 residues in the CDR3. Per germline, CDR1 SGHRS and CDR2 YFSETQ. DNA of the CDR3: TGCGCCAGCAGCTTCTCGGGACAGGGTAGAGAAAAACTGTTTTTT. Its translation: CASSFSGQGREKLFF.

The gene calls are TRBV4-3 and TRBJ2-7, with TRBD2 matching 11 bases. The CDR3 contains 15 residues. Per germline, CDR1 LGHNA and CDR2 YSLEER. Trimming removed 3 bases from V and 7 bases from J; junction bases left unmatched: 8. Written as DNA, the CDR3 is TGCGCCAGCAGCCACGGGACCACTAGCGGGAGAGAGCAGTACTTC. It yields the protein CASSHGTTSGREQYF.